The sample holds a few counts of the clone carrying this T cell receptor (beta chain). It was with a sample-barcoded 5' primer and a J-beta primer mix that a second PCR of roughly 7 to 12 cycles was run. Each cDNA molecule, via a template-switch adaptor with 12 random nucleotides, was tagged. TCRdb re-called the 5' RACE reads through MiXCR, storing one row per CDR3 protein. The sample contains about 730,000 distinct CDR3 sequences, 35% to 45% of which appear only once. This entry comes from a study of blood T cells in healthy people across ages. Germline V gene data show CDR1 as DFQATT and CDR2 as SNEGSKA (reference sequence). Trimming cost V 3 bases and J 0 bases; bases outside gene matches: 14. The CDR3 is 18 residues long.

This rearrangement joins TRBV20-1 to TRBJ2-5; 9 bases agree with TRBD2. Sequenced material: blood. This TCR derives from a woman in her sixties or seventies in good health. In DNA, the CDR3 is TGCAGTGCTAGGCGAGTTTCCAGCGGGAGGTGGGACCAAGAGACCCAGTACTTC. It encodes CSARRVSSGRWDQETQYF.